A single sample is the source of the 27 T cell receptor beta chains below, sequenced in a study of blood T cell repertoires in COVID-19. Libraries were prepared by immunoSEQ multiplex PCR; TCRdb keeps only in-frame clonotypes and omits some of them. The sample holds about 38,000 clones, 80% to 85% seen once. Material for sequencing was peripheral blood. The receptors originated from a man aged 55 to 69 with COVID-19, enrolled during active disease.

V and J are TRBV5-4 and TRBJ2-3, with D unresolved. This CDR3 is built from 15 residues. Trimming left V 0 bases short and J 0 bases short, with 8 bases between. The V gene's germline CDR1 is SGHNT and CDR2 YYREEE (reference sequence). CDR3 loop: CASSLEQPSTDTQYF. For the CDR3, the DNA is TGTGCCAGCAGCTTGGAACAGCCAAGCACAGATACGCAGTATTTT.

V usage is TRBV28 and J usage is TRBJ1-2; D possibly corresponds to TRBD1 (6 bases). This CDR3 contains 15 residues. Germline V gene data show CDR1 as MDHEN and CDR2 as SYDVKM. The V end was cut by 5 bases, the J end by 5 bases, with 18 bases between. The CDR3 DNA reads TGTGCCAGCAGTACACCGGACAGACCGTATTATGGCTACACCTTC. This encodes CASSTPDRPYYGYTF.

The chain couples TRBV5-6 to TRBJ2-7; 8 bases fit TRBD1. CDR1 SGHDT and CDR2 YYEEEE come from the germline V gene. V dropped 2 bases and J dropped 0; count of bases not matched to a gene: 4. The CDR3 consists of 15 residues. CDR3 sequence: CASSFTGGSSYEQYF. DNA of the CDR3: TGTGCCAGCAGCTTTACAGGGGGGAGCTCCTACGAGCAGTACTTC.

The CDR3 region is CASSRGESYTF. Here the CDR3 DNA reads TGTGCCAGCAGTCGGGGAGAGAGCTACACCTTC. The chain has TRBV28 and TRBJ1-2; D gene unclear. The CDR3 loop spans 11 amino acids. From germline, CDR1 is MDHEN and CDR2 SYDVKM. V dropped 5 bases and J dropped 9 bases, with 10 bases sitting between them.

In DNA, the CDR3 is TGTGCCAGCAGGGACACCCTGACCTACGAGCAGTACTTC. It specifies CASRDTLTYEQYF. The chain has TRBV6-5 and TRBJ2-7; tentatively, D is TRBD1 (5 bases). This CDR3 contains 13 residues. The V gene lost 6 bases and the J gene lost 2 bases, with 11 bases spanning the gap. Germline V gene lookup returns CDR1 MNHEY and CDR2 SVGAGI.

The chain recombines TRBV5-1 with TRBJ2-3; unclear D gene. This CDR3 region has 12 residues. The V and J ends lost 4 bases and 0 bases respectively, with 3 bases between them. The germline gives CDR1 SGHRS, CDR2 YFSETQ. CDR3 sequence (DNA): TGCGCCAGCAGCGCGAGCACAGATACGCAGTATTTT. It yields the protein CASSASTDTQYF.

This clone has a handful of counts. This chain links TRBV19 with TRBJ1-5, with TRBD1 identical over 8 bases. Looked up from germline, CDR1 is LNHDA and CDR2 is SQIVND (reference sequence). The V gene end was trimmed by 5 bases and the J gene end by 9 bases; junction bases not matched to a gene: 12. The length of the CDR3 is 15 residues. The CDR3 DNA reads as TGTGCCAGTAGTCCGACCCGGACAGGGCGGGGGCCCCAGCATTTT. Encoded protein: CASSPTRTGRGPQHF.

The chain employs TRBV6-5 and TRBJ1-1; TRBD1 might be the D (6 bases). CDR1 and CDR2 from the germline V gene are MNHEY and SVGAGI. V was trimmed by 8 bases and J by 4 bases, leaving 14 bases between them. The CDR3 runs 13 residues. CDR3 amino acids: CASLLGQSTEAFF. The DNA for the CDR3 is TGTGCCAGCCTCTTAGGACAGAGCACTGAAGCTTTCTTT.

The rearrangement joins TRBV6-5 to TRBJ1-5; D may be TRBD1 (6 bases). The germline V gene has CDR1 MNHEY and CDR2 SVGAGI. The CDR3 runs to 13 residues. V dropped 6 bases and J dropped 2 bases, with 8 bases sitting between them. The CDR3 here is CASRGGGNQPQHF. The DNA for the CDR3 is TGTGCCAGCAGAGGGGGGGGCAATCAGCCCCAGCATTTT.

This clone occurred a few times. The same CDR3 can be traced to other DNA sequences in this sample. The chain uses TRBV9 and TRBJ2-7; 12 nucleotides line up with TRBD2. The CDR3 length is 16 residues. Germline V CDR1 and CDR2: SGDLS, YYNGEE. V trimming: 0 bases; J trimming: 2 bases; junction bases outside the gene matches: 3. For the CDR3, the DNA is TGTGCCAGCAGCGTAGACGCTAGCGGGAGGGCCTACGAGCAGTACTTC. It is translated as CASSVDASGRAYEQYF.

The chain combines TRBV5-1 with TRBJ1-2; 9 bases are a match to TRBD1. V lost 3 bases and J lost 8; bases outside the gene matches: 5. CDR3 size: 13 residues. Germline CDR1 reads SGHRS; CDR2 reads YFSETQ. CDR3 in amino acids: CASSSRGQGGYTF. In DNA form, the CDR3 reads TGCGCCAGCAGCTCCCGAGGACAGGGGGGCTACACCTTC. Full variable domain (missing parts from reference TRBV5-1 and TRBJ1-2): KAGVTQTPRYLIKTRGQQVTLSCSPISGHRSVSWYQQTPGQGLQFLFEYFSETQRNKGNFPGRFSGRQFSNSRSEMNVSTLELGDSALYLCASSSRGQGGYTFGSGTRLTVV.

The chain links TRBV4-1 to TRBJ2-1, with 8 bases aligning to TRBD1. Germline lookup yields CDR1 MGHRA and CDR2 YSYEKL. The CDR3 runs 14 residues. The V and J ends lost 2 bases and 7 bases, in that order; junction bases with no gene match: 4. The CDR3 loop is CASSQQNRGNEQFF. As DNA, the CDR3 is TGCGCCAGCAGCCAACAGAACAGGGGGAATGAGCAGTTCTTC.

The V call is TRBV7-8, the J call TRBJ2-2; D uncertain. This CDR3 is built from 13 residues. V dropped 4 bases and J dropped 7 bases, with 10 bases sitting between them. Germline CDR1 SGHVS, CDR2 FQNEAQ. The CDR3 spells CASSSRLGGELFF. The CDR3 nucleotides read TGTGCCAGCAGCTCCAGGCTCGGCGGGGAGCTGTTTTTT.

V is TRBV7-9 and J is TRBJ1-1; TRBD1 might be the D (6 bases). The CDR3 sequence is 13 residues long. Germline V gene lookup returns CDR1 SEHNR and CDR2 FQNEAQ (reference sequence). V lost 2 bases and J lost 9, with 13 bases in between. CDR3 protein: CASSLPTGLQAFF. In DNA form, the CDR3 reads TGTGCCAGCAGCTTACCTACAGGGCTGCAAGCTTTCTTT.

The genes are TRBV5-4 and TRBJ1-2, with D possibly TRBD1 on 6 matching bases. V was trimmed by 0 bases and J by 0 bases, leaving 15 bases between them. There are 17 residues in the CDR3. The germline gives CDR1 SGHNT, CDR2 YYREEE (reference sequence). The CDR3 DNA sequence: TGTGCCAGCAGCTTGGGAAGAGGGGGAGAGGCTAACTATGGCTACACCTTC. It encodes CASSLGRGGEANYGYTF. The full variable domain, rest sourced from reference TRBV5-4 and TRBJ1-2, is ETGVTQSPTHLIKTRGQQVTLRCSSQSGHNTVSWYQQALGQGPQFIFQYYREEENGRGNFPPRFSGLQFPNYSSELNVNALELDDSALYLCASSLGRGGEANYGYTFGSGTRLTVV.

CDR3 region: CASSLSGTSGYEQYF. As DNA, the CDR3 is TGTGCCAGCAGCCTTTCCGGGACTAGCGGCTACGAGCAGTACTTC. The chain combines TRBV9 with TRBJ2-7; 11 bases agree with TRBD2. The length of the CDR3 is 15 residues. Germline assignment: CDR1 SGDLS and CDR2 YYNGEE. The V gene end was trimmed by 4 bases and the J gene end by 3 bases; junction bases not matched to a gene: 6.

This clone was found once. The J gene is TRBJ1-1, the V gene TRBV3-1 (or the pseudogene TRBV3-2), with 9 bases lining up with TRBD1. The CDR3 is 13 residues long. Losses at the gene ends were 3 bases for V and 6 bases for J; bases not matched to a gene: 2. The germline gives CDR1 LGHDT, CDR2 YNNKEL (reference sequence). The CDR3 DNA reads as TGTGCCAGCAGCCAGGGACAGGGCGCTGAAGCTTTCTTT. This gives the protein CASSQGQGAEAFF.

DNA of the CDR3: TGTGCCAGCAGCCTAGACAGGGGTGATTCACCCCTCCACTTT. This translates into CASSLDRGDSPLHF. The chain joins TRBV3-1 (or the pseudogene TRBV3-2) to TRBJ1-6; 8 nucleotides align to TRBD1. This CDR3 comprises 14 residues. V lost 4 bases, J lost 8 bases, and 4 bases stayed unmatched. Germline values: CDR1 LGHDT, CDR2 YNNKEL (reference sequence).

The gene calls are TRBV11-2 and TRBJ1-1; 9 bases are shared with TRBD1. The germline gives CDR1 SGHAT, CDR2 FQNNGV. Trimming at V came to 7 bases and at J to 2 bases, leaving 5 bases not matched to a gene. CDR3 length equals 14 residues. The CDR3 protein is CASTRDRVNTEAFF. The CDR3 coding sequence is TGTGCCAGCACCCGGGACAGGGTAAACACTGAAGCTTTCTTT.

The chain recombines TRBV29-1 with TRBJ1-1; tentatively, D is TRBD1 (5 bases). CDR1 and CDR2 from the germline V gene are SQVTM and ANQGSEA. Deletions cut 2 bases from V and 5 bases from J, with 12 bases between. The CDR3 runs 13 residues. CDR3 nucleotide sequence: TGCAGCGTTGAATGGGGGGGAAGAACTGAAGCTTTCTTT. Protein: CSVEWGGRTEAFF.

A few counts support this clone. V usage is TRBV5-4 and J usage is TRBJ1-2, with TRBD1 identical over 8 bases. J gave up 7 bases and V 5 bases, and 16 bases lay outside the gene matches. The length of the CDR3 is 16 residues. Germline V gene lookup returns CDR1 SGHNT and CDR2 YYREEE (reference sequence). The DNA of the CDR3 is TGTGCCAGCAGTTTTTTAGGGACAGGCCCGGGGTCTGGCTACACCTTC. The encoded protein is CASSFLGTGPGSGYTF.

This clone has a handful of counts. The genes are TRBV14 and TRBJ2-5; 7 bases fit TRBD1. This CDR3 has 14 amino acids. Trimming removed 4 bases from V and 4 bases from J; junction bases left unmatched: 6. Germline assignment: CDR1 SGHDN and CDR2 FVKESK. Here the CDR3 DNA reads TGTGCCAGCAGCCCGTGGGACAGAGGAGAGACCCAGTACTTC. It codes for CASSPWDRGETQYF.

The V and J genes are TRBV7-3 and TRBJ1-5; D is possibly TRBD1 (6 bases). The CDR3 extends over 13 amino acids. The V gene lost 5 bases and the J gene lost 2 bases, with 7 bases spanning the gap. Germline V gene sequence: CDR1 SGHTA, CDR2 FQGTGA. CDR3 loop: CASSPGGNQPQHF. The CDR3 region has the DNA TGTGCCAGCAGCCCAGGGGGCAATCAGCCCCAGCATTTT.

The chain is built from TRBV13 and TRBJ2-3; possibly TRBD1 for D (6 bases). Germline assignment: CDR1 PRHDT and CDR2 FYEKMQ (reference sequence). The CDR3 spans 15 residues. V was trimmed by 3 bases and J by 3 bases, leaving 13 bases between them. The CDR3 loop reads CASSLAGQITDTQYF. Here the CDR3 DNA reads TGTGCCAGCAGCTTGGCTGGACAGATAACAGATACGCAGTATTTT.

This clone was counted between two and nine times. The CDR3 loop reads CASSPEGEGAGYETQYF. DNA of the CDR3: TGCGCCAGCAGCCCGGAGGGTGAGGGGGCGGGCTATGAGACCCAGTACTTC. This chain connects TRBV4-1 to TRBJ2-5, with D tentatively TRBD1 (7 bases). Deletions cut 4 bases from V and 5 bases from J, with 23 bases between. Germline V lookup: CDR1 MGHRA, CDR2 YSYEKL. The CDR3 contains 17 residues.

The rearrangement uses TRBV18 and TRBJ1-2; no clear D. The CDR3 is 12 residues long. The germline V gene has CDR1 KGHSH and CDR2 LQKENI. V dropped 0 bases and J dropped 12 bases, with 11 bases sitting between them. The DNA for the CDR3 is TGTGCCAGCTCACCACCGCGAGGTGCTAACACCTTC. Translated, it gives CASSPPRGANTF.

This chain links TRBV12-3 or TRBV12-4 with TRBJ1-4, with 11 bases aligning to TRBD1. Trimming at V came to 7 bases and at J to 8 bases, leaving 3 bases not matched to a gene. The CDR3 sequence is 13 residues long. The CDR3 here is CASKGTGGEKLFF. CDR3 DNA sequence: TGTGCCAGCAAAGGGACAGGGGGAGAAAAACTGTTTTTT.